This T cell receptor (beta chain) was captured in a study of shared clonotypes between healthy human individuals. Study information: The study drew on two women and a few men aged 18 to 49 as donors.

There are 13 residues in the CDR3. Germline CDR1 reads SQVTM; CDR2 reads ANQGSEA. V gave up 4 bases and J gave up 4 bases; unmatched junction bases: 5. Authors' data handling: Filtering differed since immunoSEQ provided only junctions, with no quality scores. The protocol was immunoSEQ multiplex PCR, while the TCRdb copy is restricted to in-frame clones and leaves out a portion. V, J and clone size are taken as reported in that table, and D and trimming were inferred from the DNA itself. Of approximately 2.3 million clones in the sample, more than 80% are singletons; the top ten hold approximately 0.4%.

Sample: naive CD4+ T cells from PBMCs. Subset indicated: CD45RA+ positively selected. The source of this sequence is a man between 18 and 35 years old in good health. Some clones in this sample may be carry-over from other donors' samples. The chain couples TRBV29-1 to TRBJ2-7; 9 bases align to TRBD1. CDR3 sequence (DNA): TGCAGCGTTGCGGACAGGGGAAAGTACGAGCAGTACTTC. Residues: CSVADRGKYEQYF.